What follows describes a single T cell receptor beta chain. Its antigen has not been determined. No base qualities exist here, and no much larger clone lies one base off it. These data originate in a study of blood T cell repertoires in COVID-19 (dated by TCRdb to 2020 to 2022). For context, the study as a whole: The collaborator samples originated in the United States, Italy and Spain and spanned the acute and convalescent phases of COVID-19. Samples came from the ongoing ImmuneRACE study (first 160 participants) plus 1,254 subjects from 6 global collaborators. Deeply sampled blood TCRbeta repertoires from subjects exposed to, actively infected with, or recovered from COVID-19 were included in the dataset. The material from the prospective study consisted of cDNA or gDNA derived from T cells, B-cell-depleted T cells, or PBMCs. The repertoires were made available in a free public database intended to serve as a resource for research on the immune response to SARS-CoV-2. Sample metadata almost always included a de-identified subject ID, COVID-19 status, age in years and sex. Where available, HLA class I and class II types were obtained from metadata supplied by the sample provider rather than from assay-based typing. The research as a whole found: The amount of clinical and demographic metadata varied by source and participant and was provided uncurated.

The CDR3 has 17 amino acids, counting the end cysteine and phenylalanine. CDR3 DNA is the only sequence kept; it has 51 bases, read in frame from the first base. Sequences LNHDA (CDR1) and SQIVND (CDR2) are obtained from the germline V gene (reference sequence). Ends trimmed: V by 6 bases, J by 3 bases; bases unmatched to a gene: 13. TCRbeta CDR3 regions were amplified from genomic DNA using the immunoSEQ Assay, a bias-controlled multiplex PCR. The paper's data handling went like this. The number of nucleated cells in each sample was estimated by amplification of reference gene primers within the assay. To quantify the absolute abundance of each unique TCRbeta CDR3 rearrangement, sequence reads were collapsed and filtered. For each sample, productive Simpson clonality was calculated as the square root of Simpson's diversity index across productive rearrangements. TCRdb carries this immuneACCESS record with in-frame sequences only. Its versions omit some clonotypes, under half of them owing to an unresolved V gene in the studies checked, with the rest unexplained. That table is the source of V, J and clone size, and D and trimming were worked out from the DNA. For this sample there are about 160,000 clones; over 70% appear just once. Around 5.3% of the sample comes from the top ten.

In the prospective study, participants were roughly 18 to 95 years old, resided in about two dozen geographic areas of the United States, and were enrolled through a virtual design. In the prospective study, cohorts were assigned on the basis of participant-reported clinical history obtained from a screening survey and a study questionnaire. Each participant in the prospective study had whole blood, serum and a nasopharyngeal or oropharyngeal swab collected by mobile phlebotomists. Prospective study participants could optionally give additional blood draws and questionnaires over a 2-month period. Before DNA extraction, blood samples from the prospective study were shipped at room temperature or frozen.

The receptor chain draws on TRBV19 and TRBJ1-2, with 10 bases in between that match TRBD1. This sequence originates from a middle-aged woman with acute COVID-19. Sequencing input: PBMCs or T cells enriched from blood (not recorded which). CDR3 sequence: CASRDYRQGASYYGYTF. The DNA is as follows: TGTGCCAGTAGGGATTATCGACAGGGGGCGTCGTACTATGGCTACACCTTC.